These T cell receptor beta chains were read from a single sample in a study of blood T cell repertoires in COVID-19. Profiled with immunoSEQ multiplex PCR; TCRdb holds only in-frame clones, not every one. The table shows roughly 140,000 clones, with more than 65% occurring only once. The material sequenced was peripheral blood. These receptors were collected from a woman in her forties or fifties in a cohort sampled during active or convalescent COVID-19. Each CDR3 is given with its conserved first and last residue. Fields, in order: D gene, clone size, J gene, V gene, CDR3 DNA, CDR3 protein. D genes are given only for firm matches. The size field is filled for only some rows; it gives once, few, many or a size class.

.	.	TRBJ1-2	TRBV19	TGTGCCAGTAGTATAGATCGCGGGGTAAGCTATGGCTACACCTTC	CASSIDRGVSYGYTF
.	.	TRBJ1-2	TRBV10-3	TGTGCCATCAGTGAGGGACAGCGTTATGGCTACACCTTC	CAISEGQRYGYTF
.	many	TRBJ2-1	TRBV24-1	TGTGCCACCAGTCGTGACACCTACAATGAGCAGTTCTTC	CATSRDTYNEQFF
.	.	TRBJ1-5	TRBV12-3/TRBV12-4	TGTGCCAGCAGTTTGACAGGCAATCAGCCCCAGCATTTT	CASSLTGNQPQHF
TRBD1	once	TRBJ2-5	TRBV5-1	TGCGCCAGCAGCGGGGGGTTTGGGACAGGGCTCCAAGAGACCCAGTACTTC	CASSGGFGTGLQETQYF
TRBD1	.	TRBJ1-1	TRBV7-9	TGTGCCAGCAGCACCAACAGGGGGCTCCCTGAAGCTTTCTTT	CASSTNRGLPEAFF
TRBD1	.	TRBJ2-2	TRBV5-1	TGCGCCAGCAGCCCGGTGGGACAGGGCGGGGTCGGGGAGCTGTTTTTT	CASSPVGQGGVGELFF
.	.	TRBJ1-1	TRBV19	TGTGCCAGTATTTTCGGGACTGAAGCTTTCTTT	CASIFGTEAFF
TRBD2	.	TRBJ2-1	TRBV7-6	TGTGCCAGCAGCTTAGGGACTAGCGGGCTAGGTGAGCAGTTCTTC	CASSLGTSGLGEQFF
TRBD2	few	TRBJ2-3	TRBV2	TGTGCCAGCAGTGGACTGACTAGCGGGGGGACTCCAGATACGCAGTATTTT	CASSGLTSGGTPDTQYF
TRBD1	.	TRBJ1-1	TRBV5-1	TGCGCCAGCAGCATTAATACAGGGGTGAACACTGAAGCTTTCTTT	CASSINTGVNTEAFF
.	.	TRBJ1-1	TRBV6-5	TGTGCCAGCAGTCTTAGAATGAACACTGAAGCTTTCTTT	CASSLRMNTEAFF
.	few	TRBJ1-6	TRBV10-2	TGCGCCAGCAGTGAGGTGAAAACTAGTTCACCCCTCCACTTT	CASSEVKTSSPLHF
TRBD2	.	TRBJ2-7	TRBV7-6	TGTGCCAGCAGCTTGAGACTAGCGGCCACATACGAGCAGTACTTC	CASSLRLAATYEQYF
.	.	TRBJ1-2	TRBV19	TGTGCCAGTAGAAGGGGGTACGAGGGTTATGGCTACACCTTC	CASRRGYEGYGYTF
TRBD1	few	TRBJ1-5	TRBV19	TGTGCCAGTAGGCATCAGGGGGCTAGTCAGCCCCAGCATTTT	CASRHQGASQPQHF
.	.	TRBJ1-2	TRBV12-3/TRBV12-4	TGTGCGGGCTCAGCAGGCAACTATGGCTACACCTTC	CAGSAGNYGYTF
.	.	TRBJ1-1	TRBV7-3	TGTGCCAGCAGCTCCGGCCAGCCGGGGACTGAAGCTTTCTTT	CASSSGQPGTEAFF
TRBD1	.	TRBJ2-5	TRBV6-2/TRBV6-3	TGTGCCAGCAGCACCGGACAGGGAGAAGAGACCCAGTACTTC	CASSTGQGEETQYF
TRBD1	.	TRBJ1-6	TRBV5-8	TGTGCCAGCAGTTACCGGGACAGATCAGGTTCACCCCTCCACTTT	CASSYRDRSGSPLHF
.	.	TRBJ2-2	TRBV7-2	TGTGCCAGCAGCTTTTCTCCGAACACCGGGGAGCTGTTTTTT	CASSFSPNTGELFF
TRBD1	.	TRBJ1-3	TRBV19	TGTGCCAGTATTTCGCAACAGGGGTACTCTGGAAACACCATATATTTT	CASISQQGYSGNTIYF
.	medium-sized	TRBJ1-2	TRBV19	TGTGCCAGTAGAGGGGCGGACGGCTACACCTTC	CASRGADGYTF
.	.	TRBJ1-1	TRBV5-5	TGTGCCAGCAGCCCGGGACACGTGAACACTGAAGCTTTCTTT	CASSPGHVNTEAFF
TRBD2	.	TRBJ2-3	TRBV7-2	TGTGCCAGCAGCCTTTGGGGACTAGCGGGGCGCACAGATACGCAGTATTTT	CASSLWGLAGRTDTQYF
.	.	TRBJ2-7	TRBV6-1	TGTGCCAGCAGTGAGTACTCCTACGAGCAGTACTTC	CASSEYSYEQYF
.	.	TRBJ2-5	TRBV7-9	TGTGCCAGCAGCCCCTACTTGGCAGGGATTCAAGAGACCCAGTACTTC	CASSPYLAGIQETQYF
TRBD2	.	TRBJ2-7	TRBV7-2	TGTGCCAGCAGCGAGGGACTAGCGGGCCACTACGAGCAGTACTTC	CASSEGLAGHYEQYF
.	few	TRBJ1-1	TRBV7-2	TGTGCCAGCAGCTTAGGGCCGACAACGAAAGCTTTCTTT	CASSLGPTTKAFF
.	.	TRBJ1-2	TRBV29-1	TGCAGCGTTGAAGTCTGGTCTCGGGGCTACACCTTC	CSVEVWSRGYTF
TRBD1	.	TRBJ2-7	TRBV6-2/TRBV6-3	TGTGCCAGCAGTTACCCGGGACAGGGAGTGTCCTACGAGCAGTACTTC	CASSYPGQGVSYEQYF
.	.	TRBJ2-3	TRBV7-3	TGTGCCAGCAGCTTAATCGGCACAGATACGCAGTATTTT	CASSLIGTDTQYF
TRBD1	few	TRBJ2-7	TRBV3-1/TRBV3-2	TGTGCCAGCAGCCGACCGGGACAGGGGCCCTACGAGCAGTACTTC	CASSRPGQGPYEQYF
.	.	TRBJ1-5	TRBV7-2	TGTGCCAGCAGCCCCCTCCGCAGGGAACGTCAGCCCCAGCATTTT	CASSPLRRERQPQHF
.	.	TRBJ1-6	TRBV13	TGTGCCAGCAGCTTAGCCCCCGGAGCTACCCGTAATTCACCCCTCCACTTT	CASSLAPGATRNSPLHF
.	.	TRBJ1-2	TRBV4-1	TGCGCCAGCAGCGAATCCGCGGGATCGAGGGGCTACACCTTC	CASSESAGSRGYTF
TRBD1	.	TRBJ2-7	TRBV6-5	TGTGCCAGTGCCCAACAGGGGGTCCCCTACGAGCAGTACTTC	CASAQQGVPYEQYF
TRBD1	.	TRBJ2-7	TRBV27	TGTGCCAGCAGTTTACGTCAGGGGGCCACCCACTACGAGCAGTACTTC	CASSLRQGATHYEQYF
TRBD1	.	TRBJ1-6	TRBV4-2	TGTGCCAGCAGCCAAGAAACAGGGGACTCACCCCTCCACTTT	CASSQETGDSPLHF
.	few	TRBJ2-4	TRBV2	TGTGCCAGCAGTGATGCGGGCATACTAGCCAAAAACATTCAGTACTTC	CASSDAGILAKNIQYF
.	few	TRBJ1-5	TRBV3-1/TRBV3-2	TGTGCCAGCAGCCCAGGGACGGGAGGGGGGCAGCCCCAGCATTTT	CASSPGTGGGQPQHF
.	.	TRBJ1-3	TRBV5-6	TGTGCCAGCAGCTTTGGGCGTGGAAACACCATATATTTT	CASSFGRGNTIYF
TRBD2	.	TRBJ2-1	TRBV4-3	TGCGCCAGCAGCCAAGAACCTAGCGGGGGGTTCAATGAGCAGTTCTTC	CASSQEPSGGFNEQFF
.	.	TRBJ1-2	TRBV5-6	TGTGCCAGCAGCTCGTGGGACAAAAACTATGGCTACACCTTC	CASSSWDKNYGYTF
TRBD1	.	TRBJ1-2	TRBV30	TGTGCCTGGAGTGAGACAGTTTCAGGGGGAAATGGCTACACCTTC	CAWSETVSGGNGYTF
.	once	TRBJ2-1	TRBV3-1/TRBV3-2	TGTGCCAGCAGCCCAGCGGTACGGAATGAGCAGTTCTTC	CASSPAVRNEQFF
TRBD1	.	TRBJ2-1	TRBV7-9	TGTGCCAGCAGCTCCGGTTCCTACAGGGGCTACTACAATGAGCAGTTCTTC	CASSSGSYRGYYNEQFF